This T cell receptor beta chain was captured by sequencing in a study of blood T cell repertoires in COVID-19. The CDR3 sequence is 16 residues long. Germline CDR1 and CDR2: WNHNN and SYGVQD (reference sequence). With 2 bases removed from V and 2 bases from J, the gap between germline ends came to 15 bases. Sequencing used immunoSEQ multiplex PCR; TCRdb keeps in-frame clones, though not all of them. This repertoire shows fewer than 300,000 clones, approximately 90% found once; its top ten account for 2% to 2.5%. V is TRBV10-1 and J is TRBJ2-5; possibly TRBD1 for D (7 bases). The source is a woman in her thirties with COVID-19, enrolled during active disease. The sequencing input was peripheral blood. The CDR3 region is CASSERESGGQETQYF. CDR3 DNA: TGCGCCAGCAGTGAGCGGGAGTCAGGGGGACAAGAGACCCAGTACTTC.